Listed below are T cell receptor beta chains from one sample, sequenced in a study of CD4 T cells in relation to SARS-CoV-2 and coronaviruses. Their antigen targets remain unknown. The assay was immunoSEQ multiplex PCR, and TCRdb's table has in-frame clones only and misses some. The sample shows some 21,000 clones, over 60% of them seen only once. Sequenced material: CD4+ T cells from PBMCs, cultured in vitro. The receptors originated from a human donor in good health. The CDR3 runs from the conserved cysteine through the conserved F or W.

v_call	cdr3_length	j_call	cdr3_aa
TRBV7-3	16	TRBJ2-1	CASSPAGSGRGNEQFF
TRBV3-1/TRBV3-2	14	TRBJ1-1	CASSQRRINTEAFF
TRBV6-5	15	TRBJ2-1	CASSYSMTGQGSQFF
TRBV28	14	TRBJ2-7	CASSLYRGSYEQYF
TRBV5-1	16	TRBJ2-7	CASSLAGTSVPYEQYF
TRBV28	16	TRBJ1-1	CASSSLGGGPDTEAFF
TRBV12-3/TRBV12-4	12	TRBJ2-3	CASSLTVNTQYF
TRBV6-5	13	TRBJ2-7	CASSRGHSYEQYF
TRBV10-2	14	TRBJ1-2	CASSETGTDYGYTF
TRBV3-1/TRBV3-2	13	TRBJ1-6	CASSRGKDSPLHF
TRBV14	13	TRBJ1-3	CASREVSGNTIYF
TRBV9	15	TRBJ2-3	CASSKSGQITDTQYF
TRBV2	17	TRBJ1-5	CASRQGTSFSSNQPQHF
TRBV12-3/TRBV12-4	12	TRBJ1-1	CASSFMETEAFF
TRBV11-3	13	TRBJ2-4	CASSLVRDSLQYF
TRBV11-2	14	TRBJ2-5	CASSRTEGPETQYF
TRBV7-9	13	TRBJ2-7	CASTSDNSYEQYF
TRBV18	14	TRBJ1-6	CASSRDAGNSPLHF
TRBV2	14	TRBJ2-1	CASSFLAGYNEQFF
TRBV19	17	TRBJ2-1	CASRSGRTSGAYNEQFF
TRBV10-1	14	TRBJ2-7	CASSESGTSGEQYF
TRBV30	15	TRBJ2-1	CAWTLAGGGYNEQFF
TRBV29-1	12	TRBJ1-1	CSAGTANTEAFF
TRBV2	18	TRBJ2-2	CASSVLGVGRMNTGELFF
TRBV5-1	15	TRBJ1-1	CASSLGGAQNTEAFF
TRBV6-6	16	TRBJ1-3	CASSYMTGGSGNTIYF
TRBV5-1	17	TRBJ2-2	CASSAGTGGILTGELFF
TRBV18	15	TRBJ2-7	CASSPSSDTEGEQYF
TRBV9	15	TRBJ1-2	CASSVGGRVGDGYTF
TRBV28	16	TRBJ1-5	CASQAGTGFFNQPQHF
TRBV18	15	TRBJ1-5	CASSPIGQTNQPQHF
TRBV2	15	TRBJ1-3	CASSGGRTPGNTIYF
TRBV27	18	TRBJ2-3	CASSLSIIPIAATDTQYF
TRBV7-8	14	TRBJ1-2	CASSLGRLNYGYTF
TRBV15	17	TRBJ1-5	CATSKGRGIRSNQPQHF
TRBV12-5	16	TRBJ2-5	CASGAGTSGSLETQYF
TRBV3-1/TRBV3-2	15	TRBJ2-5	CASSQDRTGTETQYF
TRBV5-1	16	TRBJ2-7	CASSLGPDKGTYEQYF
TRBV2	13	TRBJ1-1	CASCLGRNTEAFF
TRBV5-1	15	TRBJ1-4	CASSLLIPTNEKLFF
TRBV20-1	10	TRBJ1-1	CSVEDSLFWF
TRBV28	14	TRBJ2-7	CASSPGQGGREQYF
TRBV18	13	TRBJ1-1	CASSPPALTEAFF
TRBV18	14	TRBJ1-1	CASSQTGGNTEAFF
TRBV10-2	11	TRBJ1-1	CASIRETEAFF
TRBV7-9	14	TRBJ1-3	CASSTMTVPNTIYF
TRBV2	14	TRBJ1-5	CASSEGGNNQPQHF
TRBV6-6	12	TRBJ1-1	CAVGYTGPEAFF
TRBV7-9	16	TRBJ2-3	CASSFIRWQEADTQYF
TRBV11-2	16	TRBJ2-1	CASSLGTSGNYNEQFF